The 18 T cell receptor beta chains reported below all come from one sample, sequenced in a study of breast tumors, draining lymph nodes, adjacent tissues. Breast cancer patients provided tissue from their axillary draining lymph nodes. TCRdb itself ran the multiplex PCR reads through MiXCR, one entry per CDR3 protein. The sample gives 170,000 or so distinct CDR3 sequences, roughly a third of which show up once; approximately 4.3% is in the top ten. Sample: axillary lymph node tissue. These receptor sequences come from a female donor with breast cancer. Some clones in this sample may be carry-over from other donors' samples.

This clonotype was detected many times. CDR3 sequence: CASSGGGAGEKLFF. CDR3 bases: TGTGCCAGCAGCGGTGGGGGGGCTGGTGAAAAACTGTTTTTT. V is TRBV7-9 and J is TRBJ1-4; D perhaps matches TRBD1 (6 bases). CDR3 size: 14 residues. With 5 bases removed from V and 7 bases from J, the gap between germline ends came to 14 bases. CDR1 SEHNR and CDR2 FQNEAQ come from the germline V gene (reference sequence).

At least ten counts were recorded for this clonotype. This chain links TRBV7-3 with TRBJ2-3, with TRBD2 matching over 8 bases. J gave up 0 bases and V 4 bases, and 12 bases lay outside the gene matches. Germline-derived CDR1 and CDR2 are SGHTA and FQGTGA. The CDR3 spans 18 residues. As DNA, the CDR3 is TGTGCCAGCAGCTCTCGGGGGGGGGGAACCATTAGCACAGATACGCAGTATTTT. Its protein product is CASSSRGGGTISTDTQYF.

This clonotype appeared many times. The chain combines TRBV7-9 with TRBJ1-2; possible D gene TRBD1, 5 bases. The germline V gene has CDR1 SEHNR and CDR2 FQNEAQ (reference sequence). There are 14 residues in the CDR3. V lost 5 bases, J lost 4 bases, and 14 bases lay in between. The CDR3 loop is CASSTWNRLYGYTF. The CDR3 DNA reads TGTGCCAGCAGCACGTGGAACAGGCTCTATGGCTACACCTTC.

A word on this clonotype: The conserved closing phenylalanine or tryptophan is absent in this CDR3, likely reflecting a read error. The DNA is left out, because the CDR3 cannot be placed on it with certainty; the CDR3 is given as TCRdb lists it. This CDR3 reads CSGTQANTY. This sequence joins TRBV29-1 and TRBJ1-2. The V gene's germline CDR1 is SQVTM and CDR2 ANQGSEA. The CDR3 contains 9 residues when both ends are counted.

The chain joins TRBV9 to TRBJ2-5; 13 nucleotides align to TRBD2. Germline lookup yields CDR1 SGDLS and CDR2 YYNGEE. The CDR3 sequence is 19 residues long. V trimming: 6 bases; J trimming: 0 bases; junction bases outside the gene matches: 14. The CDR3 loop is CASTQNLLAGGSYQETQYF. CDR3 coding DNA: TGTGCCAGCACCCAGAATCTACTAGCGGGGGGGTCGTACCAAGAGACCCAGTACTTC.

This clonotype was recorded many times. Germline is not matched at one junction end, which may reflect a read error. This chain links TRBV7-7 with TRBJ2-2; 9 bases are shared with TRBD1. The CDR3 spans 16 residues. Germline V gene sequence: CDR1 SSHAT, CDR2 FNYEAQ (reference sequence). Here the CDR3 DNA reads TGTGCTAGCAGCCCCCCGGGACAGGGATCCACCGGGGAGCTGTTTTTT. It is translated as CASSPPGQGSTGELFF.

This clonotype was detected many times. The chain is built from TRBV6-2 or TRBV6-3 and TRBJ1-6, with D possibly TRBD1 on 5 matching bases. V shed 6 bases and J shed 6 bases, with 24 bases lying between them. This CDR3 is 18 amino acids long. CDR1 MNHEY and CDR2 SVGEGT come from the germline V gene. The CDR3 coding sequence is TGTGCCAGCAGGCCCGCGGCGGGACGGGGGTCGAGTAATTCACCCCTCCACTTT. It specifies CASRPAAGRGSSNSPLHF.

This clonotype occurred many times. The DNA for the CDR3 is TGCGCCAGTCCGGGACAGAGGACAGATACGCAGTATTTT. Protein product: CASPGQRTDTQYF. This chain joins TRBV10-2 and TRBJ2-3; TRBD1 agrees at 7 bases. V dropped 9 bases and J dropped 3; count of bases not matched to a gene: 6. CDR3 size: 13 residues. Germline CDR1 and CDR2: WSHSY and SAAADI.

Notes on this clonotype: Germline is not matched at one junction end, which may reflect a read error. The CDR3 DNA sequence: TGTGTCAGTAGAAACAGGGGAATGAGCTCCTACAATGAGCAGTTCTTC. Translated: CVSRNRGMSSYNEQFF. The genes are TRBV19 and TRBJ2-1; 7 bases fit TRBD1. Germline V gives CDR1 LNHDA, CDR2 SQIVND (reference sequence). CDR3 length: 16 residues.

CDR3: CASSLYSGALETQYF. The CDR3 coding sequence is TGTGCCAGCAGCTTATATTCGGGGGCTCTAGAGACCCAGTACTTC. The chain has TRBV11-3 and TRBJ2-5, with D perhaps TRBD1 or TRBD2 (6 bases each). The germline V gene encodes CDR1 SGHNT and CDR2 YENEEA. This CDR3 has 15 amino acids. Trimming took 2 bases from V and 4 from J, leaving 14 bases between them.

Regarding this clonotype: Because the CDR3's place on the DNA is in doubt, the DNA is left out and the CDR3 is given as listed by TCRdb. The rearrangement joins TRBV24-1 to TRBJ1-6; the D segment call TRBD1 is taken from the table without a DNA check. The CDR3 numbers 17 amino acids, ends counted. CDR1 KGHDR and CDR2 SFDVKD come from the germline V gene. The CDR3 reads CATSDLIRGVLWLHLRF.

With respect to this clonotype: Its ends do not fully match the called genes, so a read error is possible. The CDR3 coding sequence is TGTGCCAGCAGTTTCCGGACACGCCTAGCGGAGACCCAGCACTTC. Encoded protein: CASSFRTRLAETQHF. J is TRBJ2-5 and V is TRBV12-3 or TRBV12-4; TRBD2 matches 7 bases. The length of the CDR3 is 15 residues.

The sample holds a few counts of this clonotype. This may be a read error, as it is one base from a much larger clone. This chain joins TRBV7-8 and TRBJ2-3; 7 bases match TRBD2. This CDR3 is 17 amino acids long. Germline values: CDR1 SGHVS, CDR2 FQNEAQ. The chain's CDR3 is CASRRPRREIRTDPQYF. The CDR3, as DNA: TGTGCCAGTCGGCGTCCAAGGCGGGAGATACGTACAGATCCGCAGTATTTT.

This rearrangement joins TRBV29-1 to TRBJ2-3; D not certain. The V end was cut by 3 bases, the J end by 1 base, with 20 bases between. Germline assignment: CDR1 SQVTM and CDR2 ANQGSEA. This CDR3 contains 17 residues. This CDR3 is CSVDLGLLWAGTDTQYF. CDR3 bases: TGCAGCGTTGATCTGGGTCTCTTGTGGGCTGGCACAGATACGCAGTATTTT.

This clonotype came up many times. The CDR3 does not close with the conserved phenylalanine or tryptophan, likely indicating a read error. The chain links TRBV19 to TRBJ1-5; tentative D call: TRBD1 (5 bases). Germline V CDR1 and CDR2: LNHDA, SQIVND (reference sequence). This CDR3 has 16 residues. With 3 bases removed from V and 3 bases from J, the gap between germline ends came to 15 bases. DNA for the CDR3: TGTGCCAGTAGTATCTATGGGGCAATGGACAATCAGCCCCAGCATTCT. Its protein is CASSIYGAMDNQPQHS.

This clonotype appeared a few times. V usage is TRBV28 and J usage is TRBJ2-6; unclear D gene. The V gene lost 3 bases and the J gene lost 4 bases, with 10 bases spanning the gap. Germline V gene lookup returns CDR1 MDHEN and CDR2 SYDVKM. This CDR3 is 15 amino acids long. The CDR3 is CASSFLAAGANVLTF. Here the CDR3 DNA reads TGTGCCAGCAGTTTTTTGGCCGCAGGGGCCAACGTCCTGACTTTC.

This clonotype was found many times. The CDR3 reads CASSPGGVAGGRGTQYF. CDR3 DNA: TGTGCCAGCAGCCCCGGGGGAGTAGCGGGAGGTCGTGGGACCCAGTACTTC. The rearrangement links TRBV7-3 to TRBJ2-5; 10 positions match TRBD2. Germline-derived CDR1 and CDR2 are SGHTA and FQGTGA. J lost 7 bases, V lost 5 bases, and 16 bases had no gene match. The CDR3 extends over 17 amino acids.

In its sample, this clonotype was seen many times. The CDR3 DNA is TGTGCCAGCAGTTCATCCAGTAGAAATACGCAGTATTTT. Translation gives CASSSSSRNTQYF. The chain has TRBV2 and TRBJ2-3; D is undetermined. The CDR3 has 13 residues. V was trimmed by 5 bases and J by 7 bases, leaving 13 bases between them. The germline V gene encodes CDR1 SNHLY and CDR2 FYNNEI. Variable domain in full (rest from reference TRBV2 and TRBJ2-3): EPEVTQTPSHQVTQMGQEVILRCVPISNHLYFYWYRQILGQKVEFLVSFYNNEISEKSEIFDDQFSVERPDGSNFTLKIRSTKLEDSAMYFCASSSSSRNTQYFGPGTRLTVL.